This paragraph reports one T cell receptor beta chain. Its cognate antigen is unknown. A single record per CDR3 protein comes from TCRdb applying MiXCR to the reads. The data hold more than 150,000 distinct CDR3 sequences, with roughly 19% observed a single time. Germline CDR1 is SQVTM and CDR2 is ANQGSEA. CDR3 length: 13 amino acids. Between the trimmed V and J ends, which lost 3 bases and 3 bases, there was a span of 11 bases. The sample is drawn from a study of T cell repertoires in cytomegalovirus infection. Points from the study as a whole: The response measured ex vivo was dominated by TCR beta clonotypes (HLA-C-restricted and CMV-specific).

The chain carries TRBV29-1 and TRBJ1-2; no clear D gene. The receptor comes from a human donor in good health (CMV status not recorded). Some clones in this sample may be carry-over from other donors' samples. Sequencing was carried out using PBMCs. The CDR3 DNA reads as TGCAGCGTTGACGGAGGCTTGGACTATGGCTACACCTTC. It specifies CSVDGGLDYGYTF.